This is a list of T cell receptor beta chains from one sample in a study of T cell repertoires in cytomegalovirus infection. TCRdb redid the calling of the reads with MiXCR, one entry per CDR3 protein. This table holds 110,000 to 150,000 distinct CDR3 sequences, more than 30% found once. These TCRs are of unknown antigen specificity. Source: CD8+ T cells from cultured PBMCs, taken from culture after CMV antigen stimulation. The receptors here all came from a human donor in good health (CMV status not recorded). Some clones in this sample may be carry-over from other donors' samples. Both conserved end residues are part of each CDR3. A D gene is named only where the DNA matches it firmly. Expanded clones are given a class, and other clones once, few, many or no size at all.

d_call,v_call,clone_size,j_call,cdr3_length,cdr3_nt,cdr3_aa
-,TRBV12-3/TRBV12-4,-,TRBJ2-5,14,TGTGCCAGCAGTTTAGTGGTAGCAGGGGAGACCCAGTGCTTC,CASSLVVAGETQCF
TRBD2,TRBV7-3,few,TRBJ2-1,17,TGTGCCAGCAGCTTAAGTTCTAGCGGGGGTGTTTACAATGAGCAGTTCTTC,CASSLSSSGGVYNEQFF
-,TRBV27,-,TRBJ2-2,15,TGTACCAGCAGTTTAGGGGACCCGGTCACCGGGGAGCTGTTTTTT,CTSSLGDPVTGELFF
TRBD2,TRBV11-3,few,TRBJ2-1,17,TGTGCCAGCAGCCCGAAACGTAGCGGGGGGGCCATATATGAGCAGTTCTTC,CASSPKRSGGAIYEQFF
-,TRBV15,-,TRBJ2-2,13,TGTGCCACCGCACCGACAATTACCGGGGAGCTGTTTTTT,CATAPTITGELFF
TRBD2,TRBV7-2,many,TRBJ2-1,16,TGTGCCAGCAGCCGAAGACTAGCGGGGTTGCACAATGAGCAGTTCTTC,CASSRRLAGLHNEQFF
-,TRBV27,many,TRBJ1-1,14,TGTGCCAGCAGTGTGACTGACCCGGTCACTGAAGCTTTCTTT,CASSVTDPVTEAFF
-,TRBV28,few,TRBJ1-1,13,TGTGCCACCACAGCACATCTGGACACTGAAGCTTTCTTT,CATTAHLDTEAFF
-,TRBV12-3/TRBV12-4,-,TRBJ1-3,15,TGTGCCAGCAGTAACGGGAGCCCTTGGGGCAACACCATATATTTT,CASSNGSPWGNTIYF
-,TRBV19,few,TRBJ1-2,15,TGTGCCAGTAGCACAAGACGACTAGCTAACTATGGCTACACCTTC,CASSTRRLANYGYTF
TRBD2,TRBV5-4,many,TRBJ2-1,16,TGTGCCAGCACCTTGAGAGTCGGGACTACCTACAATGAGCAGTTCTTC,CASTLRVGTTYNEQFF
-,TRBV28,-,TRBJ2-7,16,TGTGCCAGCAGCTCTCTGGCGGGGGCCTTTGGGTACGAGCAGTACTTC,CASSSLAGAFGYEQYF
-,TRBV28,-,TRBJ1-1,16,TGTGCCAGCAGTTTCCTTTCCGGCTGGGACCTCACTGAAGCTTTCTTT,CASSFLSGWDLTEAFF
-,TRBV5-1,-,TRBJ1-1,13,TGCGCCAGCAGCTTGGCTACAGGTAATGAAGCTTTCTTT,CASSLATGNEAFF
TRBD2,TRBV9,-,TRBJ2-7,15,TGTGCCAGCAGCGTAGGAGCGGGGAGCTCCTACGAGCAGTACTTC,CASSVGAGSSYEQYF
-,TRBV27,-,TRBJ2-6,12,TGTGCCACAGGGGCCGGGGCCAACGTCCTGACTTTC,CATGAGANVLTF
-,TRBV5-5,-,TRBJ2-3,14,TGTGCCAGCACCCTACGTTGGGGGACAGATACGCAGTATTTT,CASTLRWGTDTQYF
TRBD1,TRBV5-5,-,TRBJ2-1,14,TGTGCCAGCAGCTTCGGGACAGGGGCTAATGAGCAGTTCTTC,CASSFGTGANEQFF
TRBD2,TRBV25-1,few,TRBJ2-1,15,TGTGCCAGCAGTGAATTGGCGGGGGGTTACAATGAGCAGTTCTTC,CASSELAGGYNEQFF
-,TRBV2,few,TRBJ2-2,13,TGTGCCAGCAGAGGGACGGACACCGGGGAGCTGTTTTTT,CASRGTDTGELFF
-,TRBV7-9,many,TRBJ2-3,14,TGTGCCAGCAGCTTCGGACAAAGCACAGATACGCAGTATTTT,CASSFGQSTDTQYF
-,TRBV3-1,-,TRBJ2-1,15,TGTGCCAGCAGCCAACCATCATCGGGCTACAATGAGCAGTTCTTC,CASSQPSSGYNEQFF
TRBD1,TRBV28,few,TRBJ2-7,15,TGTGCCAGCAGTCTCCCTAGGACAGGGTTGAACGAGCAGTACTTC,CASSLPRTGLNEQYF